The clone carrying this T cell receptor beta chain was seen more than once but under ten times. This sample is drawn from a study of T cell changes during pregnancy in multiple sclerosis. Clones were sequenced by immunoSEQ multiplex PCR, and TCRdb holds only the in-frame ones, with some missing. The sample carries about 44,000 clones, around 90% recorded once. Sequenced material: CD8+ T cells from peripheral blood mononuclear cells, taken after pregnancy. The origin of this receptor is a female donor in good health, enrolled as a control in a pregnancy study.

The CDR3 here is CASSPVGGGAPNEQFF. The CDR3 DNA follows: TGTGCCAGCAGTCCAGTCGGCGGGGGGGCTCCCAATGAGCAGTTCTTC. The chain combines TRBV28 with TRBJ2-1; 9 nucleotides agree with TRBD2. The CDR3 extends over 16 amino acids. Germline V gene sequence: CDR1 MDHEN, CDR2 SYDVKM. J gave up 6 bases and V 5 bases, and 11 bases lay outside the gene matches.